Following are 5 T cell receptor beta chains from one sample sequenced in a study of blood T cell repertoires in COVID-19. This table comes from immunoSEQ multiplex PCR, and its TCRdb copy is limited to in-frame clones, with some not included. The table has about 160,000 clones, over 65% seen once. The material sequenced was peripheral blood. The receptors derive from a man in his sixties with acute or convalescent COVID-19.

The rearrangement links TRBV29-1 to TRBJ1-1; D remains unclear. Germline-derived CDR1 and CDR2 are SQVTM and ANQGSEA. V shed 7 bases and J shed 3 bases, with 15 bases lying between them. This CDR3 has 13 amino acids. CDR3 sequence reads: CSARRQSDTEAFF. Here the CDR3 DNA reads TGCAGCGCGCGGCGGCAGTCCGACACTGAAGCTTTCTTT.

This chain connects TRBV9 to TRBJ2-3, with a weak D call TRBD1 (5 bases). The length of the CDR3 is 15 residues. With 0 bases removed from V and 0 bases from J, the gap between germline ends came to 8 bases. The germline V gene encodes CDR1 SGDLS and CDR2 YYNGEE. CDR3 in amino acids: CASSVEGASTDTQYF. Here the CDR3 DNA reads TGTGCCAGCAGCGTAGAAGGGGCTAGCACAGATACGCAGTATTTT. Combining the CDR3 with reference TRBV9 and TRBJ2-3 gives the whole variable domain DSGVTQTPKHLITATGQRVTLRCSPRSGDLSVYWYQQSLDQGLQFLIQYYNGEERAKGNILERFSAQQFPDLHSELNLSSLELGDSALYFCASSVEGASTDTQYFGPGTRLTVL.

V usage is TRBV5-3 and J usage is TRBJ1-1, with D perhaps TRBD1 (6 bases). TRBV5-3 is noted as an ORF with a role that remains uncertain. The CDR3 has 17 residues. V lost 3 bases and J lost 1, with 19 bases in between. As DNA, the CDR3 is TGTGCCAGAAGCTCGCCACCCAGGGGTGCGGGGAACACTGAAGCTTTCTTT. Amino acid sequence: CARSSPPRGAGNTEAFF.

The J gene is TRBJ1-3, the V gene TRBV5-5, with D possibly being TRBD1 (6 bases). V was shortened by 5 bases and J by 0 bases, with 15 bases between the two germline ends. The V gene's germline CDR1 is SGHKS and CDR2 YYEKEE (reference sequence). CDR3 length equals 16 residues. The CDR3 region is CASSRTDLYSGNTIYF. Here the CDR3 DNA reads TGTGCCAGCAGTCGGACAGATTTATACTCTGGAAACACCATATATTTT.

V usage is TRBV7-9 and J usage is TRBJ2-1; the D gene is possibly TRBD1 (6 bases). The CDR3 extends over 16 amino acids. V shed 4 bases and J shed 2 bases, with 15 bases lying between them. Germline values: CDR1 SEHNR, CDR2 FQNEAQ (reference sequence). Here the CDR3 reads CASSSQPGDPYNEQFF. CDR3 sequence (DNA): TGTGCCAGCAGCTCCCAACCAGGGGATCCCTACAATGAGCAGTTCTTC.